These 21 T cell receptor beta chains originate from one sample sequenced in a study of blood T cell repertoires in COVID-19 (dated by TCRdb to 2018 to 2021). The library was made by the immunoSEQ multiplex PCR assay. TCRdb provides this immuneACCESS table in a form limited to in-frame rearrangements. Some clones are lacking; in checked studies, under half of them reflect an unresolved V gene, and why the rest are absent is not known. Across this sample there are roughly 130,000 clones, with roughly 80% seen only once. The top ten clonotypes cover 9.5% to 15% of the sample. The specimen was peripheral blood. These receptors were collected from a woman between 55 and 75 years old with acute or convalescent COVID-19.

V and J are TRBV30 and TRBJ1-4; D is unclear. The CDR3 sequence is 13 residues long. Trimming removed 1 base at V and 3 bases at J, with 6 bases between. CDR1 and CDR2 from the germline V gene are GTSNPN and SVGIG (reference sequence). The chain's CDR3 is CAWSGGSNEKLFF. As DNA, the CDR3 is TGTGCCTGGAGTGGAGGGTCTAATGAAAAACTGTTTTTT.

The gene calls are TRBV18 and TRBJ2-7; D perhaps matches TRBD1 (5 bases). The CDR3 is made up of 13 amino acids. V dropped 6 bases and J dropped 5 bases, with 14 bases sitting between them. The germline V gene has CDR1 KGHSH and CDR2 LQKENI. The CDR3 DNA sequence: TGTGCCAGCTCCGTGACAGACACCAACGAGCAGTACGTC. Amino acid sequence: CASSVTDTNEQYV.

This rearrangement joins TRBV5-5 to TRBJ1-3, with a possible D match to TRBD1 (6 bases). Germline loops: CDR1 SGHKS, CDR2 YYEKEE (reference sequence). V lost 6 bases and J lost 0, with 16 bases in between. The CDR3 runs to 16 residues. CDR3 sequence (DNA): TGTGCCAGCACCCCGACCGGGACAAGCTCTGGAAACACCATATATTTT. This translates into CASTPTGTSSGNTIYF.

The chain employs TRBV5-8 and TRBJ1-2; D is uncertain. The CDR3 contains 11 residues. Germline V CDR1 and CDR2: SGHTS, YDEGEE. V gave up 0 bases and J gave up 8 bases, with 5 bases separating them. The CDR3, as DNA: TGTGCCAGCAGCTTGGGCGCCGGCTACACCTTC. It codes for CASSLGAGYTF.

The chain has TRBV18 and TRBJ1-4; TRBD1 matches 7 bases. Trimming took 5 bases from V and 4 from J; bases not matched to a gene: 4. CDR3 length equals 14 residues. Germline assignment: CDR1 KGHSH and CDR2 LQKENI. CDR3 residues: CASSSTGLNEKLFF. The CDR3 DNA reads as TGTGCCAGCTCATCGACAGGGCTTAATGAAAAACTGTTTTTT. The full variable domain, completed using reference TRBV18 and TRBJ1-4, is NAGVMQNPRHLVRRRGQEARLRCSPMKGHSHVYWYRQLPEEGLKFMVYLQKENIIDESGMPKERFSAEFPKEGPSILRIQQVVRGDSAAYFCASSSTGLNEKLFFGSGTQLSVL.

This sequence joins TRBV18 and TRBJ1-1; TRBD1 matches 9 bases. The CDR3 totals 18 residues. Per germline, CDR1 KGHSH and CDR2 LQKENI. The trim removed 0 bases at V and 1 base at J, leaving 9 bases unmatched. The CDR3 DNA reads TGTGCCAGCTCACCACCTGAACGGACAGGGGCTGGGAACACTGAAGCTTTCTTT. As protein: CASSPPERTGAGNTEAFF.

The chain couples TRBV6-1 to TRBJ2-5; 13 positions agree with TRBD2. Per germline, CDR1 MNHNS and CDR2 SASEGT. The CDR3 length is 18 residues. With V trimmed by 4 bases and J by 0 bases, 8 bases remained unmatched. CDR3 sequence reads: CASSARTSGGGYQETQYF. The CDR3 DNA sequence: TGTGCCAGCAGTGCACGGACTAGCGGGGGTGGGTACCAAGAGACCCAGTACTTC.

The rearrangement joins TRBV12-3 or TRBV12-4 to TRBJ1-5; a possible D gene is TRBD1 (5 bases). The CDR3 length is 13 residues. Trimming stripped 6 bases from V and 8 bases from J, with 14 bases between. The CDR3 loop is CASSPAGTKPQHF. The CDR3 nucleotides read TGTGCCAGCAGCCCAGCCGGGACTAAGCCCCAGCATTTT.

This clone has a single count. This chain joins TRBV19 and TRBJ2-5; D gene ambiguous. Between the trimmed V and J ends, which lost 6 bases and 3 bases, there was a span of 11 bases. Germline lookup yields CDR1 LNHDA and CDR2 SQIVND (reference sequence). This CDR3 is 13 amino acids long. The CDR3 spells CASSNSPKETQYF. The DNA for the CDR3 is TGTGCCAGTAGCAACTCCCCGAAAGAGACCCAGTACTTC.

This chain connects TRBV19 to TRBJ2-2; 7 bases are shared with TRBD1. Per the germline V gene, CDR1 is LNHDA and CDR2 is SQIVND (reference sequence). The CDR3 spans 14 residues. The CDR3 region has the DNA TGTGCGACGCGAGGACAGGCGAACACCGGGGAGCTGTTTTTT. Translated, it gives CATRGQANTGELFF.

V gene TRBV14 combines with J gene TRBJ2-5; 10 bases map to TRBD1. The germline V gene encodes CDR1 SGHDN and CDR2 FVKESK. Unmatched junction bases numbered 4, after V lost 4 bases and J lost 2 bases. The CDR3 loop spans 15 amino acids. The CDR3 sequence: CASSLGTGVQETQYF. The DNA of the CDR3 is TGTGCCAGCAGCCTTGGGACAGGGGTTCAAGAGACCCAGTACTTC.

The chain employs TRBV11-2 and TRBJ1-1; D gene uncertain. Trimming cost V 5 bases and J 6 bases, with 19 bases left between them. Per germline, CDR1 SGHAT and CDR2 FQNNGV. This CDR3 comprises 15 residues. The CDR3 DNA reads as TGTGCCAGCAGCGCCCGTGGGAGTAACAAGTCTGAAGCTTTCTTT. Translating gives CASSARGSNKSEAFF. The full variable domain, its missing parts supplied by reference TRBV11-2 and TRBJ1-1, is EAGVAQSPRYKIIEKRQSVAFWCNPISGHATLYWYQQILGQGPKLLIQFQNNGVVDDSQLPKDRFSAERLKGVDSTLKIQPAKLEDSAVYLCASSARGSNKSEAFFGQGTRLTVV.

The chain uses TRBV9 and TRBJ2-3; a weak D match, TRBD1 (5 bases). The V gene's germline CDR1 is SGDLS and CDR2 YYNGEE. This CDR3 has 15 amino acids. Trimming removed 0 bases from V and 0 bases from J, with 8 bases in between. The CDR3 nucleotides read TGTGCCAGCAGCGTAGAGGGGTCAAGCACAGATACGCAGTATTTT. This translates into CASSVEGSSTDTQYF. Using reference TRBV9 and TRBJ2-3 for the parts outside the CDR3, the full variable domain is DSGVTQTPKHLITATGQRVTLRCSPRSGDLSVYWYQQSLDQGLQFLIQYYNGEERAKGNILERFSAQQFPDLHSELNLSSLELGDSALYFCASSVEGSSTDTQYFGPGTRLTVL.

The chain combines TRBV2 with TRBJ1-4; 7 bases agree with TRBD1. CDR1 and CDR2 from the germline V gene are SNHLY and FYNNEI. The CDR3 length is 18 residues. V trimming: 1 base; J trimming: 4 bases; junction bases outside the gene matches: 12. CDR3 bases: TGTGCCAGCAGTGAAGGACGGGGGACAGTCAATTATAATGAAAAACTGTTTTTT. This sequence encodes CASSEGRGTVNYNEKLFF.

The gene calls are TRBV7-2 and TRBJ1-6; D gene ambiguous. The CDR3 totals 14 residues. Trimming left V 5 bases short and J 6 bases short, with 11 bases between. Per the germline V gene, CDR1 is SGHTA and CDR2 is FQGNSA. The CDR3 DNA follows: TGTGCCAGCAGCCCGAGAGGGTCTAATTCACCCCTCCACTTT. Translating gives CASSPRGSNSPLHF.

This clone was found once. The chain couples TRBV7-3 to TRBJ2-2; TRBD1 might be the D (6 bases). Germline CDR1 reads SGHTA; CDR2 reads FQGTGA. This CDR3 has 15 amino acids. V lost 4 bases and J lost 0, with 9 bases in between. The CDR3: CASSSGQPNTGELFF. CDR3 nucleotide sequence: TGTGCCAGCAGCTCCGGACAGCCGAACACCGGGGAGCTGTTTTTT.

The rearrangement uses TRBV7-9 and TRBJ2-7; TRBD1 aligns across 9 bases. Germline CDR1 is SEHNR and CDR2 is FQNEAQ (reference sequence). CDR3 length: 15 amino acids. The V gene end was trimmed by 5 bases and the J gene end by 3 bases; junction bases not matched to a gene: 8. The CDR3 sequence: CASSPRPGQGYEQYF. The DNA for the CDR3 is TGTGCCAGCAGCCCCCGTCCGGGACAGGGCTACGAGCAGTACTTC.

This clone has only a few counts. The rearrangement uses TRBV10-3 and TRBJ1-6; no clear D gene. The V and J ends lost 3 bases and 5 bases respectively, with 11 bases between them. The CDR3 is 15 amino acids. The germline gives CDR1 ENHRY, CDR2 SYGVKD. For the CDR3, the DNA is TGTGCCATCAGTGATGGAGGGATCAATAATTCACCCCTCCACTTT. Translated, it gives CAISDGGINNSPLHF.

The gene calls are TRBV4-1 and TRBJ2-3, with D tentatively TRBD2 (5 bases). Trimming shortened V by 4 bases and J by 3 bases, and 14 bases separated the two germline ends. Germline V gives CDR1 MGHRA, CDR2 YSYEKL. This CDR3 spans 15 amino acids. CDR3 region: CASSPWGERTDTQYF. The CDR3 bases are TGCGCCAGCAGCCCTTGGGGAGAAAGAACAGATACGCAGTATTTT.

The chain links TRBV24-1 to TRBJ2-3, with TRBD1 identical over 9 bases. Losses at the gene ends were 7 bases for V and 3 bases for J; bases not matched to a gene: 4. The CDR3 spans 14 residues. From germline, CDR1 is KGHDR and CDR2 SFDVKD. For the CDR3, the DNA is TGTGCCACCAGCGGGGACAGGGCGACAGATACGCAGTATTTT. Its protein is CATSGDRATDTQYF.

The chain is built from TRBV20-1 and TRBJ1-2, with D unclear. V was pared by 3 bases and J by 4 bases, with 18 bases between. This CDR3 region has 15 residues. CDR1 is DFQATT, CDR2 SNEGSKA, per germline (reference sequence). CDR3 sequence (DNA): TGCAGTGCTAGTTCAATGAGGGAGGGCCCCTATGGCTACACCTTC. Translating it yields CSASSMREGPYGYTF.